Listed below are T cell receptor beta chains from one sample, sequenced in a study of OX40 agonist ivuxolimab in advanced cancers. Only in-frame clones appear in the TCRdb table, and some are missing; sequencing was by immunoSEQ multiplex PCR. Here the sample spans over 14,000 clones, around 90% being singletons. The sequencing here drew on CD4+ or CD8+ T cells sorted from blood, taken in a trial of the OX40 agonist ivuxolimab. Every receptor here comes from an adult with an advanced solid tumor such as melanoma, head and neck, liver or kidney cancer. CDR3s include the opening cysteine and the closing phenylalanine or tryptophan. A D gene is named only where the DNA matches it firmly. Clone size is shown for a subset of rows, as once, few, many or a class of expanded clone.

V gene	clone size	J gene	D gene	CDR3 protein	CDR3 DNA
TRBV19	-	TRBJ2-7	TRBD1	CASSPRQGVLYEQYF	TGTGCCAGTAGTCCCAGACAGGGAGTGTTATACGAGCAGTACTTC
TRBV25-1	-	TRBJ1-1	-	CASSNRVGGEAFF	TGTGCCAGTTCCAACCGGGTGGGGGGTGAAGCTTTCTTT
TRBV6-1	few	TRBJ2-6	-	CASSASLVSGANVLTF	TGTGCCAGCAGTGCCTCGCTAGTCTCTGGGGCCAACGTCCTGACTTTC
TRBV4-1	-	TRBJ2-7	-	CASSQVGGGNEQYF	TGCGCCAGCAGCCAAGTGGGGGGGGGCAACGAGCAGTACTTC
TRBV19	once	TRBJ1-4	-	CASSIGGYNEKLFF	TGTGCCAGTAGTATAGGAGGGTACAATGAAAAACTGTTTTTT
TRBV13	-	TRBJ1-2	TRBD1	CASSETGERGYTF	TGTGCCAGCAGCGAAACAGGGGAGAGGGGCTACACCTTC
TRBV4-1	-	TRBJ1-3	TRBD1	CASSHPRQGPPTGNTIYF	TGCGCCAGCAGCCATCCACGACAGGGGCCACCGACTGGAAACACCATATATTTT
TRBV13	-	TRBJ2-7	TRBD1	CASSGQEYYEQYF	TGTGCCAGCAGCGGACAGGAGTACTACGAGCAGTACTTC
TRBV6-6	-	TRBJ2-7	TRBD1	CASSYRGGEQYF	TGTGCCAGCAGCTACAGGGGTGGCGAGCAGTACTTC
TRBV28	few	TRBJ2-7	-	CASTDAQKQYF	TGTGCCAGCACCGACGCACAGAAGCAGTACTTC
TRBV9	-	TRBJ2-3	-	CASSRGMAPGRGTDTQYF	TGTGCCAGCAGCCGTGGCATGGCGCCCGGCCGTGGAACAGATACGCAGTATTTT
TRBV27	-	TRBJ2-5	-	CASRGLPQYQETQYF	TGTGCCAGCAGGGGACTTCCTCAGTACCAAGAGACCCAGTACTTC
TRBV19	-	TRBJ2-1	TRBD2	CASISGRSYNEQFF	TGTGCCAGTATCAGCGGGAGATCGTACAATGAGCAGTTCTTC
TRBV27	-	TRBJ2-1	TRBD2	CASSLSGGHNEQFF	TGTGCCAGCTCCCTCTCGGGAGGGCATAATGAGCAGTTCTTC
TRBV11-2	few	TRBJ2-2	TRBD1	CASSFLTGLVGELFF	TGTGCCAGCAGCTTCCTGACAGGGTTGGTCGGGGAGCTGTTTTTT
TRBV15	-	TRBJ1-2	-	CATSNRLSDYGYTF	TGTGCCACCAGTAATCGGTTATCGGACTATGGCTACACCTTC
TRBV7-6	once	TRBJ2-5	-	CASSFLAEQETQYF	TGTGCCAGCAGCTTCTTAGCGGAACAAGAGACCCAGTACTTC
TRBV21-1	-	TRBJ1-5	-	CASSGGWPGPQHF	TGTGCCAGCAGCGGGGGGTGGCCGGGGCCCCAGCATTTT
TRBV9	-	TRBJ2-7	-	CASSPRETYEQYF	TGTGCCAGCAGCCCGAGGGAAACCTACGAGCAGTACTTC
TRBV7-8	-	TRBJ1-4	-	CASMSSSGIEKLFF	TGTGCCAGCATGTCCAGTTCCGGTATCGAAAAACTGTTTTTT
TRBV27	-	TRBJ2-7	-	CASRAAPLAIYEQYF	TGTGCCAGCAGAGCAGCCCCTCTTGCCATTTACGAGCAGTACTTC
TRBV27	-	TRBJ2-7	-	CASSFGRDSYEQYF	TGTGCCAGCAGTTTTGGCAGGGACTCCTACGAGCAGTACTTC
TRBV7-9	once	TRBJ2-7	-	CASSLSVDSYEQYF	TGTGCCAGCAGCTTATCAGTAGACTCCTACGAGCAGTACTTC
TRBV10-3	once	TRBJ2-7	TRBD2	CAISPIIAGGTYEQYF	TGTGCCATCAGCCCCATTATAGCGGGAGGGACCTACGAGCAGTACTTC
TRBV6-6	-	TRBJ1-2	-	CASSSITYGYTF	TGTGCCAGCAGCTCAATCACCTATGGCTACACCTTC
TRBV7-9	-	TRBJ1-2	-	CATERWDGYTF	TGTGCCACTGAAAGATGGGATGGCTACACCTTC
TRBV19	-	TRBJ1-2	TRBD1	CASTWTGLGGYTF	TGTGCCAGTACGTGGACAGGCCTGGGTGGCTACACCTTC
TRBV2	few	TRBJ2-7	-	CASSDLRVYEQYF	TGTGCCAGCAGTGACCTCCGGGTGTACGAGCAGTACTTC
TRBV27	once	TRBJ2-3	-	CASSFSGGETTDTQYF	TGTGCCAGCAGTTTCTCGGGTGGAGAGACCACAGATACGCAGTATTTT
TRBV7-9	-	TRBJ2-5	-	CASSRDSWSETQYF	TGTGCCAGCAGCCGAGACTCCTGGTCGGAGACCCAGTACTTC
TRBV7-9	-	TRBJ2-6	-	CASVVGLGANVLTF	TGTGCCAGCGTAGTGGGGCTTGGGGCCAACGTCCTGACTTTC
TRBV5-1	-	TRBJ2-7	TRBD1	CASSLAPGQGNEQYF	TGCGCCAGCAGCTTAGCGCCGGGACAGGGTAACGAGCAGTACTTC
TRBV6-5	-	TRBJ1-1	-	CASSTGGGNTEAFF	TGTGCCAGCAGCACCGGAGGTGGTAACACTGAAGCTTTCTTT
TRBV27	-	TRBJ2-7	-	CASSLASGIYEQYF	TGTGCCAGCAGTTTAGCTAGTGGTATTTACGAGCAGTACTTC
TRBV5-1	few	TRBJ2-7	-	CASSLRGPDEQYF	TGCGCCAGCAGCTTGAGAGGACCTGACGAGCAGTACTTC
TRBV6-5	-	TRBJ1-1	-	CASSPRGYTEAFF	TGTGCCAGCAGTCCCAGGGGATACACTGAAGCTTTCTTT
TRBV9	-	TRBJ2-1	-	CASSVAGYNEQFF	TGTGCCAGCAGCGTAGCGGGCTACAATGAGCAGTTCTTC
TRBV5-6	once	TRBJ2-1	TRBD2	CASSNVGLAGYNEQFF	TGTGCCAGCAGCAATGTAGGGCTAGCGGGTTACAATGAGCAGTTCTTC
TRBV5-6	-	TRBJ1-2	-	CASRAWGRPHYGYTF	TGTGCCAGCAGGGCGTGGGGGAGACCCCACTATGGCTACACCTTC
TRBV2	-	TRBJ2-1	-	CASSHRDVSYNEQFF	TGTGCCAGCAGTCACAGAGACGTCTCCTACAATGAGCAGTTCTTC
TRBV2	-	TRBJ1-2	-	CASSESLGGYGYTF	TGTGCCAGCAGTGAATCACTGGGGGGCTATGGCTACACCTTC
TRBV9	-	TRBJ1-1	-	CASSVVPIRDTEAFF	TGTGCCAGCAGCGTAGTTCCGATCCGAGACACTGAAGCTTTCTTT
TRBV28	-	TRBJ1-4	-	CASSFGPEKLFF	TGTGCCAGCAGTTTTGGCCCTGAAAAACTGTTTTTT
TRBV19	-	TRBJ2-5	TRBD1	CASSAGDSYQETQYF	TGTGCCAGTAGTGCAGGGGACAGCTACCAAGAGACCCAGTACTTC
TRBV9	-	TRBJ2-3	-	CASSVAAQLDTDTQYF	TGTGCCAGCAGCGTAGCTGCTCAGCTGGACACAGATACGCAGTATTTT
TRBV5-5	-	TRBJ2-1	-	CASSFPGGGVNNEQFF	TGTGCCAGCAGCTTCCCCGGAGGGGGGGTAAACAATGAGCAGTTCTTC
TRBV19	-	TRBJ1-4	-	CASSATGTTNEKLFF	TGTGCCAGTAGTGCGACAGGAACAACTAATGAAAAACTGTTTTTT
TRBV29-1	-	TRBJ1-3	-	CSVESSISGNTIYF	TGCAGCGTTGAAAGCTCAATCTCTGGAAACACCATATATTTT
TRBV5-4	-	TRBJ2-7	TRBD1	CASSPGFPRQGAQAYEQYF	TGTGCCAGCAGCCCCGGATTTCCCCGACAGGGGGCACAAGCCTACGAGCAGTACTTC
TRBV6-1	-	TRBJ2-7	TRBD2	CATLAGVYEQYF	TGTGCCACACTAGCGGGAGTCTACGAGCAGTACTTC
TRBV6-6	-	TRBJ2-3	-	CASSYRAGTTDTQYF	TGTGCCAGCAGTTATCGGGCGGGCACCACAGATACGCAGTATTTT
TRBV5-1	-	TRBJ1-2	-	CASTVFWPTDDGYTF	TGCGCCAGCACCGTATTCTGGCCAACGGATGATGGCTACACCTTC
TRBV6-1	-	TRBJ2-7	-	CASSEAPSATYYEQYF	TGTGCCAGCAGTGAAGCGCCTAGCGCGACATACTACGAGCAGTACTTC
TRBV4-1	-	TRBJ2-7	TRBD2	CASSQGGGFEQYF	TGCGCCAGCAGCCAAGGGGGAGGGTTCGAGCAGTACTTC
TRBV5-4	-	TRBJ2-7	-	CASSFVDGPYEQYF	TGTGCCAGCAGCTTTGTGGACGGGCCCTACGAGCAGTACTTC
TRBV10-3	-	TRBJ2-3	-	CAISESVAVSRDTQYF	TGTGCCATCAGTGAGTCGGTAGCGGTGAGTCGGGATACGCAGTATTTT
TRBV19	-	TRBJ1-1	-	CASTLGVHTEAFF	TGTGCCAGTACCCTCGGGGTTCACACTGAAGCTTTCTTT